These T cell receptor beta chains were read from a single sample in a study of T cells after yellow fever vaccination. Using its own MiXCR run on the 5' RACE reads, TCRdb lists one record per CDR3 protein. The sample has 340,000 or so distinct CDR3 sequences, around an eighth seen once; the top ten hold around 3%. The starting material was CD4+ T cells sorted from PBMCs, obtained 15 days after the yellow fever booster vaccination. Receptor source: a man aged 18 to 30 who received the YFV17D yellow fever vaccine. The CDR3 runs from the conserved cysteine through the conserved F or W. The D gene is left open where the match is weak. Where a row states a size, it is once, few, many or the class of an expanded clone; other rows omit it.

CDR3 DNA: TGTGCCAGCAGTGAAAGGGGTACTGGGGCCAACGTCCTGACTTTC; CDR3 protein: CASSERGTGANVLTF; J gene: TRBJ2-6; V gene: TRBV25-1; D gene: NA; clone size: many
CDR3 DNA: TGTGCCAGCAGCTTGGCCCGGGGGCTGCAAAACATTCAGTACTTC; CDR3 protein: CASSLARGLQNIQYF; J gene: TRBJ2-4; V gene: TRBV5-4; D gene: NA; clone size: few
CDR3 DNA: TGTGCCAGTAGTGAAATGAGGATGACAGACTCACCCCTCCACTTT; CDR3 protein: CASSEMRMTDSPLHF; J gene: TRBJ1-6; V gene: TRBV11-2; D gene: NA; clone size: few
CDR3 DNA: TGTGCCAGCAGTTACACCCCTTTTTCGGTATCAGAGTGGCCCGAACCGTTCTTC; CDR3 protein: CASSYTPFSVSEWPEPFF; J gene: TRBJ2-1; V gene: TRBV6-2/TRBV6-3; D gene: NA; clone size: NA
CDR3 DNA: TGTGCCAGCAGCCAAGATCGGGGGACAGTGGGGTATGGCTACACCTTC; CDR3 protein: CASSQDRGTVGYGYTF; J gene: TRBJ1-2; V gene: TRBV14; D gene: TRBD1; clone size: NA
CDR3 DNA: TGTGCCAGCAGCACGGGACGGAGCTACGAGCAGTACTTC; CDR3 protein: CASSTGRSYEQYF; J gene: TRBJ2-7; V gene: TRBV7-9; D gene: NA; clone size: many
CDR3 DNA: TGCAGTGCAACGACTAGGGGGTGGGGTTCACCCCTCCACTTT; CDR3 protein: CSATTRGWGSPLHF; J gene: TRBJ1-6; V gene: TRBV20-1; D gene: NA; clone size: few
CDR3 DNA: TGCGCCAGCAGTCGAAGAGGGGACCTCTACGAGCAGTACTTC; CDR3 protein: CASSRRGDLYEQYF; J gene: TRBJ2-7; V gene: TRBV5-1; D gene: NA; clone size: NA
CDR3 DNA: TGTGCCAGCAGAGCCGGGTTCCTGGGTGGCTACACCTTC; CDR3 protein: CASRAGFLGGYTF; J gene: TRBJ1-2; V gene: TRBV6-2/TRBV6-3; D gene: NA; clone size: NA
CDR3 DNA: TGTGCCAGCAGCTTTGGACAGGGGGTCTATGGCTACACCTTC; CDR3 protein: CASSFGQGVYGYTF; J gene: TRBJ1-2; V gene: TRBV7-2; D gene: TRBD1; clone size: NA
CDR3 DNA: TGTGCCAGCAGATTAACGGGGACAGTCGGATACAATGAGCAGTTCTTC; CDR3 protein: CASRLTGTVGYNEQFF; J gene: TRBJ2-1; V gene: TRBV27; D gene: TRBD1; clone size: few
CDR3 DNA: TGTGCCAGCAGCTTAGGGACAGGGACCACCGGGGAGCTGTTTTTT; CDR3 protein: CASSLGTGTTGELFF; J gene: TRBJ2-2; V gene: TRBV7-6; D gene: TRBD1; clone size: few
CDR3 DNA: TGTGCCAGCAGCCCCGACAGGGGCGCCGCGGAGACCCAGTACTTC; CDR3 protein: CASSPDRGAAETQYF; J gene: TRBJ2-5; V gene: TRBV7-2; D gene: TRBD1; clone size: NA
CDR3 DNA: TGTGCCAGCAAGTGGTCAGATACGCAGTATTTT; CDR3 protein: CASKWSDTQYF; J gene: TRBJ2-3; V gene: TRBV6-6; D gene: NA; clone size: NA
CDR3 DNA: TGTGCCAGCAGCTTACCCCCGAACACTGAAGCTTTCTTT; CDR3 protein: CASSLPPNTEAFF; J gene: TRBJ1-1; V gene: TRBV7-9; D gene: NA; clone size: few
CDR3 DNA: TGTGCTAGCAGCGAACGAGCTTTGGGGACCCAGTACTTC; CDR3 protein: CASSERALGTQYF; J gene: TRBJ2-5; V gene: TRBV7-7; D gene: NA; clone size: many
CDR3 DNA: TGTGCCAGCAGCCGGACCCGGGACAGGTTGGATGAGCAGTTCTTC; CDR3 protein: CASSRTRDRLDEQFF; J gene: TRBJ2-1; V gene: TRBV7-8; D gene: TRBD1; clone size: few
CDR3 DNA: TGCGCCAGCAGCCCCTACCCGACAGGGTCCGTAGAGACCCAGTACTTC; CDR3 protein: CASSPYPTGSVETQYF; J gene: TRBJ2-5; V gene: TRBV5-1; D gene: TRBD1; clone size: NA
CDR3 DNA: TGTGCCAGCAGCCACCACGGGACAGGGAATAACTATGGCTACACCTTC; CDR3 protein: CASSHHGTGNNYGYTF; J gene: TRBJ1-2; V gene: TRBV3-1; D gene: TRBD1; clone size: NA
CDR3 DNA: TGTGCCAGCAGTTACCTAGGATCTAATGAAAAACTGTTTTTT; CDR3 protein: CASSYLGSNEKLFF; J gene: TRBJ1-4; V gene: TRBV6-5; D gene: NA; clone size: many
CDR3 DNA: TGTGCCAGCGGCCGGGGAGCTGAAAAACTGTTTTTT; CDR3 protein: CASGRGAEKLFF; J gene: TRBJ1-4; V gene: TRBV5-6; D gene: NA; clone size: NA
CDR3 DNA: TGCGCCAGCAGCCAAGGAGACAGGGTGGAGGTCGAGCAGTACTTC; CDR3 protein: CASSQGDRVEVEQYF; J gene: TRBJ2-7; V gene: TRBV4-1; D gene: TRBD1; clone size: few
CDR3 DNA: TGTGCCAGCAGCCCAACTAGAAGCACAGATACGCAGTATTTT; CDR3 protein: CASSPTRSTDTQYF; J gene: TRBJ2-3; V gene: TRBV4-3; D gene: NA; clone size: many
CDR3 DNA: TGTGCCAGCAGCCAAGATCTTCTCAGGGCCCGCAATCAGCCCCAGCATTTT; CDR3 protein: CASSQDLLRARNQPQHF; J gene: TRBJ1-5; V gene: TRBV4-2; D gene: NA; clone size: many
CDR3 DNA: TGTGCCAGCAGTTTTTTCGCCTCGCCCTCTTCACCCCTCCACTTT; CDR3 protein: CASSFFASPSSPLHF; J gene: TRBJ1-6; V gene: TRBV27; D gene: NA; clone size: NA
CDR3 DNA: TGCGCCAGCAGCCCGACAGGGCGCGATGAGCAGTTCTTC; CDR3 protein: CASSPTGRDEQFF; J gene: TRBJ2-1; V gene: TRBV5-1; D gene: TRBD1; clone size: NA
CDR3 DNA: TGTGCCAGCAGCTTGACAGGGGGCGCAGATACGCAGTATTTT; CDR3 protein: CASSLTGGADTQYF; J gene: TRBJ2-3; V gene: TRBV5-5; D gene: TRBD1; clone size: many
CDR3 DNA: TGCGCCAGCAGCGCCCGGGCCAAAGAGACCCAGTACTTC; CDR3 protein: CASSARAKETQYF; J gene: TRBJ2-5; V gene: TRBV10-1; D gene: NA; clone size: few
CDR3 DNA: TGTGCCAGCAGATCCTGGTCTCGTGACTGGCCCCAGCATTTT; CDR3 protein: CASRSWSRDWPQHF; J gene: TRBJ1-5; V gene: TRBV6-2/TRBV6-3; D gene: NA; clone size: once
CDR3 DNA: TGTGCCAGTCCCTGGGCGGCAGGAGACACAGATACGCAGTATTTT; CDR3 protein: CASPWAAGDTDTQYF; J gene: TRBJ2-3; V gene: TRBV6-6; D gene: NA; clone size: few
CDR3 DNA: TGTGCCAGCAGCTTCGCAGGGGGCCTTTACAATGAGCAGTTCTTC; CDR3 protein: CASSFAGGLYNEQFF; J gene: TRBJ2-1; V gene: TRBV7-3; D gene: TRBD1; clone size: few
CDR3 DNA: TGCGCCAGCAGCCAAGGAAAGGACAGGGGGGTCTATGGCTACACCTTC; CDR3 protein: CASSQGKDRGVYGYTF; J gene: TRBJ1-2; V gene: TRBV4-3; D gene: TRBD1; clone size: few
CDR3 DNA: TGCGCCAGCAGATGGGGGTACACTAGCCTAGCCAAAAACATTCAGTACTTC; CDR3 protein: CASRWGYTSLAKNIQYF; J gene: TRBJ2-4; V gene: TRBV5-1; D gene: NA; clone size: NA
CDR3 DNA: TGTGCCAGCAGCTACACCAGCCCTCAGCTCCCGGGGACCCAGTACTTC; CDR3 protein: CASSYTSPQLPGTQYF; J gene: TRBJ2-5; V gene: TRBV7-6; D gene: NA; clone size: NA
CDR3 DNA: TGTGCCAGCAGCTTAGTCCGGAGAGGGGCGGCACAGCCCCAGCATTTT; CDR3 protein: CASSLVRRGAAQPQHF; J gene: TRBJ1-5; V gene: TRBV7-9; D gene: NA; clone size: NA
CDR3 DNA: TGCAGTGCTAGAGATCCGGAGACAGGGTCCACAGATACGCAGTATTTT; CDR3 protein: CSARDPETGSTDTQYF; J gene: TRBJ2-3; V gene: TRBV20-1; D gene: TRBD1; clone size: NA
CDR3 DNA: TGTGCCAGCAGGGCTAGCGGGGGAGGGACCCAGTACTTC; CDR3 protein: CASRASGGGTQYF; J gene: TRBJ2-5; V gene: TRBV6-1; D gene: TRBD2; clone size: few
CDR3 DNA: TGTGCCAGCAGCCCCGCACTCCAGGGGGCTAGTTCACCCCTCCACTTT; CDR3 protein: CASSPALQGASSPLHF; J gene: TRBJ1-6; V gene: TRBV7-2; D gene: TRBD1; clone size: few
CDR3 DNA: TGTGCCAGCAGTTATTACCGCGGGGGCGGGGAGACCCAGTACTTC; CDR3 protein: CASSYYRGGGETQYF; J gene: TRBJ2-5; V gene: TRBV6-2/TRBV6-3; D gene: NA; clone size: NA
CDR3 DNA: TGCGCCAGCAGCTGGGACATTAGTCCGTCGCAGTTCTTC; CDR3 protein: CASSWDISPSQFF; J gene: TRBJ2-1; V gene: TRBV5-1; D gene: NA; clone size: NA
CDR3 DNA: TGCAGTGCTAGAACCCCAGGGCAACCGGCCACCACCCAGTACTTC; CDR3 protein: CSARTPGQPATTQYF; J gene: TRBJ2-5; V gene: TRBV20-1; D gene: NA; clone size: few
CDR3 DNA: TGTGCCAGCAGCCCTGTCAACTGGGGGCGATGGCCCGGCTACACCTTC; CDR3 protein: CASSPVNWGRWPGYTF; J gene: TRBJ1-2; V gene: TRBV12-3/TRBV12-4; D gene: NA; clone size: NA
CDR3 DNA: TGTGCCAGCTCACCACGGGACTCCTTCTACGAGCAGTACTTC; CDR3 protein: CASSPRDSFYEQYF; J gene: TRBJ2-7; V gene: TRBV18; D gene: NA; clone size: NA
CDR3 DNA: TGTGCCAGCAGTACCGGACTAGCGGGGTCGTATGAGCAGTTCTTC; CDR3 protein: CASSTGLAGSYEQFF; J gene: TRBJ2-1; V gene: TRBV7-2; D gene: TRBD2; clone size: NA
CDR3 DNA: TGCGCCAGCAGCTCGACAGGGACGATCGGCACTGAAGCTTTCTTT; CDR3 protein: CASSSTGTIGTEAFF; J gene: TRBJ1-1; V gene: TRBV5-1; D gene: TRBD1; clone size: few
CDR3 DNA: TGCAGTGCTAGAGACGCCGGGACGGTGAACACTGAAGCTTTCTTT; CDR3 protein: CSARDAGTVNTEAFF; J gene: TRBJ1-1; V gene: TRBV20-1; D gene: NA; clone size: many
CDR3 DNA: TGTGCCAGCAGACGGACAGGGTGGCATGAGCAGTTCTTC; CDR3 protein: CASRRTGWHEQFF; J gene: TRBJ2-1; V gene: TRBV28; D gene: TRBD1; clone size: few
CDR3 DNA: TGTGCCAGCACCCGAGGGCAGGGGCTCAGTGAGCAGTTCTTC; CDR3 protein: CASTRGQGLSEQFF; J gene: TRBJ2-1; V gene: TRBV2; D gene: NA; clone size: NA
CDR3 DNA: TGTGCCAGCAGTACGACAGGGGTAAACATTCAGTACTTC; CDR3 protein: CASSTTGVNIQYF; J gene: TRBJ2-4; V gene: TRBV28; D gene: TRBD1; clone size: NA
CDR3 DNA: TGTGCCATCAGTGAGCCTCAATATGGCTACACCTTC; CDR3 protein: CAISEPQYGYTF; J gene: TRBJ1-2; V gene: TRBV10-3; D gene: NA; clone size: NA
CDR3 DNA: TGCAGTGCTAGACCGATCGGGGGGAATCAGCCCCAGCATTTT; CDR3 protein: CSARPIGGNQPQHF; J gene: TRBJ1-5; V gene: TRBV20-1; D gene: NA; clone size: NA
CDR3 DNA: TGTGCCAGCAGCAAAAGGGCTGGGTCGGGGACCCAGTACTTC; CDR3 protein: CASSKRAGSGTQYF; J gene: TRBJ2-5; V gene: TRBV11-3; D gene: NA; clone size: many
CDR3 DNA: TGTGCCAGCAGCTTGCGGCCTAGCGGTGAGACCCAGTACTTC; CDR3 protein: CASSLRPSGETQYF; J gene: TRBJ2-5; V gene: TRBV5-4; D gene: TRBD2; clone size: NA
CDR3 DNA: TGTGCCAGCAGTGACGGGTGGGGCAGTGAAGCTTTCTTT; CDR3 protein: CASSDGWGSEAFF; J gene: TRBJ1-1; V gene: TRBV25-1; D gene: NA; clone size: NA
CDR3 DNA: TGTGCCAGTAGTATTCCTACGAACACCGGGGAGCTGTTTTTT; CDR3 protein: CASSIPTNTGELFF; J gene: TRBJ2-2; V gene: TRBV19; D gene: NA; clone size: NA
CDR3 DNA: TGTGCCAGCAGTGAAGTACCTCTAGCGGGTTCTAGCACAGATACGCAGTATTTT; CDR3 protein: CASSEVPLAGSSTDTQYF; J gene: TRBJ2-3; V gene: TRBV6-1; D gene: TRBD2; clone size: NA
CDR3 DNA: TGTGCCAGCAGTCCGCAGGACAGGACCAAAAACATTCAGTACTTC; CDR3 protein: CASSPQDRTKNIQYF; J gene: TRBJ2-4; V gene: TRBV27; D gene: TRBD1; clone size: few
CDR3 DNA: TGTGCCAGCAGCCAAGGGACACCTACTGCAGGGCAGTACTTC; CDR3 protein: CASSQGTPTAGQYF; J gene: TRBJ2-7; V gene: TRBV4-2; D gene: NA; clone size: few
CDR3 DNA: TGTGCCAGCAGCCCCGGGACAAGTAACACTGAAGCTTTCTTT; CDR3 protein: CASSPGTSNTEAFF; J gene: TRBJ1-1; V gene: TRBV7-3; D gene: NA; clone size: few